This TCR beta chain was captured in a study of control samples from healthy donors and cancer patients. Libraries were prepared by immunoSEQ multiplex PCR; TCRdb keeps only in-frame clonotypes and omits some of them. The sample holds some 100,000 clones, about 88% seen once. CDR1 is SGHTA and CDR2 is FQGNSA in the germline V gene. V gave up 3 bases and J gave up 4 bases, with 16 bases separating them. The CDR3 sequence is 16 residues long. This clonotype was obtained from a woman aged 50 to 60 in good health. This sequence joins TRBV7-2 and TRBJ2-1; D is tentatively TRBD1 or TRBD2 (5 bases each). The sequenced sample was blood. The CDR3, as DNA: TGTGCCAGCAGCTTCCGGGGCTGGGTTGGTTACAATGAGCAGTTCTTC. Translating it yields CASSFRGWVGYNEQFF.